A selection of T cell receptor beta chains follows, all from one sample in a study of T cells in localized non-small cell lung cancer. Sequencing was performed with immunoSEQ multiplex PCR; in TCRdb, only in-frame clones are kept and a portion is missing. The data show 50,000 to 75,000 clones, just over 90% seen once. Sequences were derived from peripheral blood, sampled before any cancer treatment. These receptors originate from a man aged 40-75 years with stage I lung adenocarcinoma. The CDR3 runs from the conserved cysteine through the conserved F or W. The D gene is left open where the match is weak. Part of the rows lack a size; the others show once, few, many or a class for expanded clones.

>TRBV30|TRBJ1-2|-|16|TRBD1
TGTGCCTGGAGTGGCTCCGGGACAGGGGGATATAGGGGCTACACCTTC
CAWSGSGTGGYRGYTF
>TRBV5-1|TRBJ2-7|-|15|-
TGCGCCAGCAGCTTGGGGGGGAGCAGGTCCTACGAGCAGTACTTC
CASSLGGSRSYEQYF
>TRBV11-3|TRBJ2-7|-|15|TRBD2
TGTGCCAGCAGCTTAGATTTCGGGGGGACCTACGAGCAGTACTTC
CASSLDFGGTYEQYF
>TRBV10-2|TRBJ2-1|-|14|TRBD2
TGCGCCAGCAGTGCTAGCGGGAGGGGGAATGAGCAGTTCTTC
CASSASGRGNEQFF
>TRBV4-1|TRBJ1-4|-|16|-
TGCGCCAGCAGCCAAGATAGGACATCGGGTAATGAAAAACTGTTTTTT
CASSQDRTSGNEKLFF
>TRBV6-1|TRBJ2-5|once|15|TRBD2
TGTGCCAGCAGTGAACTAGCGGGAGGCCAAGAGACCCAGTACTTC
CASSELAGGQETQYF
>TRBV27|TRBJ1-2|-|16|TRBD1
TGTGCCAGCAGTTCACTGACTCGACAGGGGAACTATGGCTACACCTTC
CASSSLTRQGNYGYTF
>TRBV27|TRBJ1-2|once|16|-
TGTGCCAGCAGTTTAGTCGGGACACCCTACTACTATGGCTACACCTTC
CASSLVGTPYYYGYTF
>TRBV28|TRBJ2-7|-|13|-
TGTGCCGCTGCCGCTGGGACCTCCTACGAGCAGTACTTC
CAAAAGTSYEQYF
>TRBV5-1|TRBJ2-1|-|14|-
TGCGCCAGCAGCTTGCCATTGGGGGACAATGAGCAGTTCTTC
CASSLPLGDNEQFF
>TRBV18|TRBJ2-3|-|15|TRBD2
TGTGCCAGCTCTCAAGGACTAGCGGGCACAGATACGCAGTATTTT
CASSQGLAGTDTQYF
>TRBV9|TRBJ2-2|-|17|-
TGTGCCAGCAGCCCCACCTCCAGGGGCGTTAACACCGGGGAGCTGTTTTTT
CASSPTSRGVNTGELFF
>TRBV18|TRBJ2-2|-|17|TRBD1
TGTGCCAGCTCACCACCACGGACAGGGGGCCTGTCCGGGGAGCTGTTTTTT
CASSPPRTGGLSGELFF
>TRBV4-1|TRBJ2-1|-|19|TRBD2
TGCGCCAGCAGCCATCCGGGACTAGCGGGAGGCCCCCTATACAATGAGCAGTTCTTC
CASSHPGLAGGPLYNEQFF
>TRBV27|TRBJ1-1|-|15|-
TGTGCCAGCAGTGTATATGTGGGGGGGAACACTGAAGCTTTCTTT
CASSVYVGGNTEAFF